This T cell receptor (beta chain) was sequenced in a study of PD-1 blockade in mismatch repair-deficient tumors. Study context: Enrolled about 2013-2017, patients had progressing, pretreated mismatch repair-deficient cancers of 12 to 13 types. General observations from the study: Tumor-resident clones, often undetectable pretreatment in blood, expanded then contracted after pembrolizumab.

All patients were mismatch repair deficient, assessed by either PCR or immunohistochemistry. A few pembrolizumab responders had their TCRs sequenced. Measured with immunoSEQ multiplex PCR; TCRdb has only the in-frame clones, and not every one. This repertoire shows about 130,000 clones, 88% found once; its top ten account for roughly 12%. The CDR3 has 11 residues. From germline, CDR1 is DFQATT and CDR2 SNEGSKA (reference sequence). V lost 6 bases, J lost 3 bases, and 9 bases lay in between. On this clone: Its antigen is as yet unknown.

The source is an adult with mismatch repair-deficient cancer. The specimen comprised peripheral blood, sampled approximately 71 weeks after starting pembrolizumab. The chain couples TRBV20-1 to TRBJ2-7, with unresolved D. CDR3 DNA: TGCAGTGCCGATACGGACTACGAGCAGTACTTC. It translates to CSADTDYEQYF.